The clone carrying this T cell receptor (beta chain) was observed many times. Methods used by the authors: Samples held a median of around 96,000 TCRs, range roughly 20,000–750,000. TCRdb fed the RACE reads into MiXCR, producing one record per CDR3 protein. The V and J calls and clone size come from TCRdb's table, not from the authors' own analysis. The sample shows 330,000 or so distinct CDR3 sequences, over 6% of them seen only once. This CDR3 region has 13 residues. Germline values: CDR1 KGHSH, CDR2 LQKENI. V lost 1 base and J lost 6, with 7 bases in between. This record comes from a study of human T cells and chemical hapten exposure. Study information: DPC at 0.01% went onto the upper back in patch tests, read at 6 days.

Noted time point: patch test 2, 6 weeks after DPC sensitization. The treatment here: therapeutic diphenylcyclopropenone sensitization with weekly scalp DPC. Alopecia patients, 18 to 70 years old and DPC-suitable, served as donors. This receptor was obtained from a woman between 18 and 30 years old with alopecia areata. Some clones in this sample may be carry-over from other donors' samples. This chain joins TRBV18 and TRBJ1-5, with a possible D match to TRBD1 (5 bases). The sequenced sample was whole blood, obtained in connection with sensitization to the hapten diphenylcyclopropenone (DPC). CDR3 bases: TGTGCCAGCTCACCACTAAGGGGTCAGCCCCAGCATTTT. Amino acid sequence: CASSPLRGQPQHF. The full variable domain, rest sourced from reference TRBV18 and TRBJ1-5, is NAGVMQNPRHLVRRRGQEARLRCSPMKGHSHVYWYRQLPEEGLKFMVYLQKENIIDESGMPKERFSAEFPKEGPSILRIQQVVRGDSAAYFCASSPLRGQPQHFGDGTRLSIL.